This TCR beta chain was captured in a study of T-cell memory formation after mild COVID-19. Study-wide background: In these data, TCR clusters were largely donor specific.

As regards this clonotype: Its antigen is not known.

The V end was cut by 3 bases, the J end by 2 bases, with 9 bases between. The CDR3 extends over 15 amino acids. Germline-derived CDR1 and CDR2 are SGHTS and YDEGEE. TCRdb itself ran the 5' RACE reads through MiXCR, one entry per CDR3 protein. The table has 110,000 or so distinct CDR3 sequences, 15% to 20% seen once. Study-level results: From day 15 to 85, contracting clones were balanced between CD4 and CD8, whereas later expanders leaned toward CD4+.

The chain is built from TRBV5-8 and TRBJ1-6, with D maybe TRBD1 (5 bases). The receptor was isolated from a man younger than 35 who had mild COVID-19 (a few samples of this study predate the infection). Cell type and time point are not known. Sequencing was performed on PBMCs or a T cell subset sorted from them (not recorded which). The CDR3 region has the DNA TGTGCCAGCAGCTCACGGACACCCTATAATTCACCCCTCCACTTT. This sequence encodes CASSSRTPYNSPLHF.